The entry below gives a single TCR beta chain sequence along with its context. The entry originates in a study of blood T cell repertoires in COVID-19. As for the study in general: Researchers got acute and convalescent COVID-19 samples from the United States, Italy and Spain. The analysed material was cDNA or gDNA that came from T cells, B-cell-depleted T cells, or PBMCs.

Germline-derived CDR1 and CDR2 are SQVTM and ANQGSEA. The CDR3 spans 15 residues. With V trimmed by 5 bases and J by 2 bases, 6 bases remained unmatched. Original processing methods: Cell counts per sample came from amplifying reference gene primers. Only in-frame clones appear in the TCRdb table, and some are missing; sequencing was by immunoSEQ multiplex PCR. That table furnishes V, J and clone size, whereas the DNA furnished D and trimming. The sample carries tens of thousands of clones, around 83% recorded once. This chain links TRBV29-1 with TRBJ2-1; 10 bases agree with TRBD2. The material sequenced was peripheral blood. The sequence was collected from a man aged 65 to 85 with acute or convalescent COVID-19. The DNA for the CDR3 is TGCAGCGTTCAAGCGGGAGGGGTCCCCTACAATGAGCAGTTCTTC. Amino acids: CSVQAGGVPYNEQFF.